The present T cell receptor (beta chain) was sequenced within a study of beta chain features in type 1 diabetes (dated by TCRdb to 2017 to 2018). Concerning the study at large: No differences in mean age, gender distribution, total cell number or subset yield were found between patients and healthy donors. Regulatory and stem cell-like memory subsets were obtained from only 8 patients and about 8 healthy donors, while naive and central memory subsets were obtained from all 28 donors. A total of some 110 million sorted cells were examined across all samples, and a strong correlation was observed between cell number per subset and RNA yield. The study compared TCRB repertoires of sorted circulating CD4+ T cell subsets between recently diagnosed type 1 diabetes patients and matched healthy donors. Summary of the overall study and its limitations: The naive, central memory and regulatory TCRB repertoires appeared to resemble one another more closely among patients than among healthy donors. PCR might favor shorter templates, but patient and control samples were amplified and corrected together, so any skew would affect both groups equally. Because cDNA rather than genomic DNA was sequenced, highly expressing activated cells could have been over-represented, although no difference in activation and CD3 levels was found between groups. A moderate but significant shortening of TCRB CDR3 length was observed in type 1 diabetes patients in all four CD4+ subsets. Because small numbers of individuals were included in the HLA sub-analyses, any influence of HLA type on TCRB rearrangement was left unresolved. At VDJ recombination sites, type 1 diabetes patients had fewer insertions and more deleted nucleotides, which implies abnormalities in thymic rearrangement.

Reading the germline V gene gives CDR1 MDHEN and CDR2 SYDVKM. Ends trimmed: V by 6 bases, J by 0 bases; bases unmatched to a gene: 8. The CDR3, cysteine through phenylalanine, is 16 amino acids long. The kept DNA is CDR3 alone, 48 bases in frame from the first base. This clone has a handful of counts. Its antigen remains undetermined. Base qualities are not at hand, and no much larger clone is one base apart. The High Capacity cDNA Reverse Transcription Kit was used to reverse transcribe all of the isolated RNA, meaning that expressed TCRB transcripts were what got sequenced. Deep immunoSEQ sequencing was applied to naive, central memory and regulatory T cell samples, giving an average of about 3.57 million total reads per sample. After sorted cells were lysed in RLT buffer, RNA was extracted with DNase-treated RNeasy Micro or Mini kits, with the choice depending on cell number. To prevent cross-contamination, each cell subset was processed individually, whereas patient and healthy donor samples were processed jointly. Using the immunoSEQ multiplex PCR, TCRB sequences were amplified from cDNA into 87-bp fragments spanning the CDR3 region. The amplicons were sequenced using the Illumina HiSeq platform. The original pipeline was this. Synthetic template baselines were used to correct PCR bias computationally, reads within Hamming distance 2 were collapsed together, and singletons that could not be merged were discarded. Reads were aligned against IMGT so that V, D and J genes, CDR3 length and insertions or deletions at six rearrangement sites could be assigned. Clonotype counts were normalized to sorted cell number within each subset before computing true diversity and Gini coefficients with the tcR R package. Repertoire sharing was quantified using the overlap coefficient calculated on TCRB nucleotide sequences. Out-of-frame TCRB sequences from naive cells were analyzed as a proxy for the pre-selection repertoire. Here the immuneACCESS table is served through TCRdb, limited to in-frame sequences with V and J called. Missing clones are a known gap in these copies; in checked studies unresolved V genes cover under half, and the rest lacks a known reason. The DNA was the basis for D and trimming; V, J and clone size are from that table. The sample records about 700,000 clones, around 15% of which are singletons. 0.022% of the sample goes to the ten largest clones.

Each donor gave one peripheral blood draw, averaging roughly 120 mL, which was collected into heparinised tubes. Naive, central memory, regulatory and stem cell-like memory CD4+ T cells were sorted on a BD FACSAria II using a panel including CD45RO, CCR7, CD25, CD127, CD95 and CD27. A purity above 98% was achieved for all sorted populations. PBMCs were separated immediately by Lymphoprep density gradient centrifugation and were stained directly, without being cultured. So that batch effects would be minimized, each experiment stained and sorted samples in pairs, pairing one healthy donor with one patient.

The clonotype originates from a man aged 18-30 years with type 1 diabetes. The sequence joins TRBV28 to TRBJ2-1; 7 nucleotides in the junction match TRBD1. Sequenced input: naive CD4+ T cells from blood. The label giving this sample's cell subset or site can be read as: true naive CD4+ T cells. The DNA sequence follows: TGTGCCAGCAGGTACACAGGGGTGAGCTCCTACAATGAGCAGTTCTTC. Protein translation: CASRYTGVSSYNEQFF.